The following is a T cell receptor beta chain sequence with its context. A few counts support this clone. It lacks a known antigen. No clone much larger than this one lies a single base away; base qualities are absent. This specimen comes from a study of beta chain features in type 1 diabetes (dated by TCRdb to 2017 to 2018). Regarding the research as a whole: Patients and healthy donors did not differ in mean age, gender distribution, total cell number or subset yield. A total of roughly 100 million sorted cells were examined across all samples, and a strong correlation was observed between cell number per subset and RNA yield. In the study, recently diagnosed type 1 diabetes patients and matched healthy donors were compared on the TCRB repertoires of their sorted circulating CD4+ T cell subsets. Regulatory and stem cell-like memory subsets were isolated from only 8 patients and about eight healthy donors, whereas naive and central memory subsets came from all 30 or so donors. Broad study findings and their caveats: Naive, central memory and regulatory TCRB repertoires appeared more similar among patients than among healthy donors. At VDJ recombination sites, type 1 diabetes patients had fewer insertions and more deleted nucleotides, which implies abnormalities in thymic rearrangement. Type 1 diabetes patients showed a moderate but significant shortening of TCRB CDR3 length in all four CD4+ subsets. HLA sub-analyses involved small numbers of individuals, so any influence of HLA type on TCRB rearrangement remained unresolved. Because cDNA rather than genomic DNA was sequenced, highly expressing activated cells could have been over-represented, although no difference in activation and CD3 levels was found between groups. PCR might favor shorter templates, but patient and control samples were amplified and corrected together, so any skew would affect both groups equally.

The entire amount of isolated RNA was reverse transcribed using the High Capacity cDNA Reverse Transcription Kit, so the sequenced TCRB transcripts were expressed ones. Naive, central memory and regulatory T cell samples underwent deep immunoSEQ sequencing, averaging about 3.5 million total reads per sample. Sorted cells were lysed in RLT buffer, and RNA was extracted using DNase-treated RNeasy Micro or Mini kits according to cell number. Each cell subset was processed on its own to prevent cross-contamination, while patient and healthy donor samples were processed together. The immunoSEQ multiplex PCR was used to amplify TCRB sequences from cDNA, yielding 87-bp fragments that span the CDR3 region. Sequencing of the amplicons was done on the Illumina HiSeq platform. The paper's data handling went like this. Synthetic template baselines were used to correct PCR bias computationally, reads within Hamming distance 2 were collapsed together, and singletons that could not be merged were discarded. Reads were aligned against IMGT so that V, D and J genes, CDR3 length and insertions or deletions at six rearrangement sites could be assigned. Within each subset, clonotype counts were normalized to sorted cell number, and only after that were true diversity and Gini coefficients computed with the tcR R package. Repertoire sharing was quantified using the overlap coefficient calculated on TCRB nucleotide sequences. As a proxy for the pre-selection repertoire, out-of-frame TCRB sequences from naive cells were analyzed. Imported from immuneACCESS, the table was reduced by TCRdb to in-frame sequences with V and J called. These copies leave out some clones; in studies compared against another copy, an unresolved V gene accounts for under half, and the cause of the remainder is not known. V, J and clone size derive from that table, while D and trimming were established from the DNA sequence. The sample records 120,000 to 150,000 clones, roughly a tenth of which are singletons. In total, the top ten clones hold 1.3% of the sample.

The junction carries 20 bases between V and J, which are trimmed by 2 bases and 8 bases respectively. The CDR3 has 16 amino acids, counting the end cysteine and phenylalanine. The entry retains the CDR3 DNA only, 48 bases that are in frame from base 1. CDR1 and CDR2, looked up from the germline V gene, are SGHTA and FQGNSA. Each donor gave one peripheral blood draw, averaging approximately 0.12 L, which was collected into heparinised tubes. Naive, central memory, regulatory and stem cell-like memory CD4+ T cells were sorted on a BD FACSAria II using a panel including CD45RO, CCR7, CD25, CD127, CD95 and CD27. Purity was above 98% for every sorted population. PBMCs were isolated immediately by Lymphoprep density gradient centrifugation and stained directly without culture. So that batch effects would be minimized, each experiment stained and sorted samples in pairs, pairing one healthy donor with one patient.

This sequence originates from a man younger than 35 in good health. Sequencing used naive CD4+ T cells from blood. The cell subset or site label here, explained by the study, means: true naive CD4+ T cells. Recombination linked TRBV7-2 to TRBJ2-3, and perhaps TRBD2 as D gene, on 6 matching bases. Read as DNA, the sequence is TGTGCCAGCAGCTTATATTCCTACGGGGAGGTCGGTACGCAGTATTTT. This encodes CASSLYSYGEVGTQYF.